Below, one T cell receptor beta chain is given with its context. The PCR had 60 Vbeta and 13 Jbeta primers. Sequencing used immunoSEQ multiplex PCR; TCRdb keeps in-frame clones, though not all of them. The table has over 150,000 clones, just over 75% seen once. This sample stems from a study of cytomegalovirus exposure and HLA in healthy donors. Each donor's status was that of a healthy bone marrow donor. This CDR3 region has 15 residues. Looked up from germline, CDR1 is SGHRS and CDR2 is YFSETQ. Trimming left V 1 base short and J 8 bases short, with 18 bases between. The TCR comes from a woman aged 60-75 years in good health and CMV-seropositive. This chain connects TRBV5-1 to TRBJ1-2; the D gene is possibly TRBD1 (5 bases). Input material: PBMCs. CDR3 in amino acids: CASSLRFGQGLGYTF. The CDR3 nucleotides are TGCGCCAGCAGCTTGAGATTTGGGCAGGGTCTGGGCTACACCTTC. The full variable domain, with the rest looked up from reference TRBV5-1 and TRBJ1-2, is KAGVTQTPRYLIKTRGQQVTLSCSPISGHRSVSWYQQTPGQGLQFLFEYFSETQRNKGNFPGRFSGRQFSNSRSEMNVSTLELGDSALYLCASSLRFGQGLGYTFGSGTRLTVV.